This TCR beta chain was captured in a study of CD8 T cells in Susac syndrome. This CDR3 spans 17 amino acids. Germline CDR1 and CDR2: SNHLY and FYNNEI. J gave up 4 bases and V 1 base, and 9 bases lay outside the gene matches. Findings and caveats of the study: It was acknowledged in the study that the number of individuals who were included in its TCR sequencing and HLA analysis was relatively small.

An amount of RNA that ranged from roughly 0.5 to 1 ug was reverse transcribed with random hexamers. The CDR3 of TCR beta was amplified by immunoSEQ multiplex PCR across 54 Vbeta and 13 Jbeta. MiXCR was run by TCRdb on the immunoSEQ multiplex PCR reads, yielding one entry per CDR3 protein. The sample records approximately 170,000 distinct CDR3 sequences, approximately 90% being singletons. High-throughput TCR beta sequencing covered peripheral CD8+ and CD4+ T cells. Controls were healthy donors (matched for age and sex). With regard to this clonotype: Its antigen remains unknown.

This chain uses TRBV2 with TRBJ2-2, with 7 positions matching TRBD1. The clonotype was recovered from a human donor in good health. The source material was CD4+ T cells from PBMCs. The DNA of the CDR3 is TGTGCCAGCAGTGAAGAGCGCGCGGCAGGGGGCACCGGGGAGCTGTTTTTT. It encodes CASSEERAAGGTGELFF.